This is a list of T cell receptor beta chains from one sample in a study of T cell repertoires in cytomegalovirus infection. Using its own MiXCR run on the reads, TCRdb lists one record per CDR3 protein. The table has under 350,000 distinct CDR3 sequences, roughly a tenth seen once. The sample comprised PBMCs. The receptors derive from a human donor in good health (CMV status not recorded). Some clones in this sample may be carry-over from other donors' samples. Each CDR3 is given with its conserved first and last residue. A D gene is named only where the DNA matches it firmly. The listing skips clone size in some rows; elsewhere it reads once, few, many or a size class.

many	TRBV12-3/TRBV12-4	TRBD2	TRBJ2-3	CAVPDGTTIDTQYF	TGTGCCGTACCCGACGGGACTACCATAGATACGCAGTATTTT
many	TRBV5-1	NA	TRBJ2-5	CASSLDRRREETQYF	TGCGCCAGCAGCTTGGACAGACGGAGGGAGGAGACCCAGTACTTC
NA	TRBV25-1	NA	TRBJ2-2	CASSDFNTGELFF	TGTGCCAGCAGTGATTTCAACACCGGGGAGCTGTTTTTT
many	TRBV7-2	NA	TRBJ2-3	CASSWGDHLQYF	TGTGCCAGCAGCTGGGGGGACCATCTTCAGTATTTT
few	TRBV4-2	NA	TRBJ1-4	CASSQPYLGANEKLFF	TGTGCCAGCAGCCAACCCTATCTAGGGGCTAATGAAAAACTGTTTTTT
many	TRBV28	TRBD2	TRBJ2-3	CASSKGSGGLTDTQYF	TGTGCCAGCAGTAAAGGTAGCGGGGGGCTCACAGATACGCAGTATTTT
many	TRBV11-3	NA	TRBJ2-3	CASSLGVRTTDTQYF	TGTGCCAGCAGCTTAGGGGTTCGTACGACAGATACGCAGTATTTT
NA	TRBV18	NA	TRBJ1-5	CASTDRLNQPQHF	TGTGCCAGCACGGATCGGCTTAATCAGCCCCAGCATTTT
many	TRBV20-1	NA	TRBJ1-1	CSARRETTGIEAFF	TGCAGTGCTAGACGCGAAACGACCGGGATTGAAGCTTTCTTT
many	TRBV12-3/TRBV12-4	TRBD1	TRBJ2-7	CASRQGQAYEQYF	TGTGCCAGCAGACAGGGACAGGCCTACGAGCAGTACTTC
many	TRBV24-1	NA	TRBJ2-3	CATSDRGSTDTQYF	TGTGCCACCAGCGACCGGGGGAGCACAGATACGCAGTATTTT
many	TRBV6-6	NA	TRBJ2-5	CASSPSGAMKTQYF	TGTGCCAGCAGCCCCTCGGGGGCAATGAAGACCCAGTACTTC
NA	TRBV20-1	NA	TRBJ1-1	CSAVTGFNTEAFF	TGCAGTGCTGTGACAGGTTTTAACACTGAAGCTTTCTTT
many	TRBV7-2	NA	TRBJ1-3	CASSPPAGNTIYF	TGTGCCAGCAGCCCCCCGGCCGGAAACACCATATATTTT
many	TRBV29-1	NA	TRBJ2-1	CSVETGAYYNEQFF	TGCAGCGTTGAAACGGGGGCCTACTACAATGAGCAGTTCTTC
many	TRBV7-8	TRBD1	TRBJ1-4	CASSLGTGQNEKLFF	TGTGCCAGCAGCTTAGGGACAGGGCAAAATGAAAAACTGTTTTTT
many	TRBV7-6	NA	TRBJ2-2	CASSPGSNTGELFF	TGTGCCAGCAGCCCTGGATCGAACACCGGGGAGCTGTTTTTT